The count of the clone carrying this TCR beta chain is one. The data derive from a study of blood T cell repertoires in COVID-19. Clones were sequenced by immunoSEQ multiplex PCR, and TCRdb holds only the in-frame ones, with some missing. The top ten clones hold roughly 15% of a sample with under 200,000 clones, roughly 83% of them seen once. Sequencing was done on a sample of peripheral blood. This TCR was sampled from a man aged 18 to 30 with active or convalescent COVID-19.

In nucleotides, the CDR3 is TGTGCCAGCTCACCACTCCCTCACCAGTACCAAGAGACCCAGTACTTC. It translates to CASSPLPHQYQETQYF. The rearrangement joins TRBV18 to TRBJ2-5; D remains unclear. Per germline, CDR1 KGHSH and CDR2 LQKENI. V was clipped by 1 base and J by 0 bases, with 12 bases between them. The CDR3 sequence is 16 residues long.